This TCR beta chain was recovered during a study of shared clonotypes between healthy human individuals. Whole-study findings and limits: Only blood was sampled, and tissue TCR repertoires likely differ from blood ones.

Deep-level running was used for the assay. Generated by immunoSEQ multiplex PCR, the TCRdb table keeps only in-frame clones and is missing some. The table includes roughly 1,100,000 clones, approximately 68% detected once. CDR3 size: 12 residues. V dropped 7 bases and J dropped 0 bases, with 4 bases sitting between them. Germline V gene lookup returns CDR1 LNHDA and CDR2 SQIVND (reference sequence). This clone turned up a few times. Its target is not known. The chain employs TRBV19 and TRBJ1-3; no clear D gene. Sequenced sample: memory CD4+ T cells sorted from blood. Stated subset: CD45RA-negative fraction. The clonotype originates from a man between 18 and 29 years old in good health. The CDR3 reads CASTSSGNTIYF. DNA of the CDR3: TGTGCCAGTACCTCCTCTGGAAACACCATATATTTT.